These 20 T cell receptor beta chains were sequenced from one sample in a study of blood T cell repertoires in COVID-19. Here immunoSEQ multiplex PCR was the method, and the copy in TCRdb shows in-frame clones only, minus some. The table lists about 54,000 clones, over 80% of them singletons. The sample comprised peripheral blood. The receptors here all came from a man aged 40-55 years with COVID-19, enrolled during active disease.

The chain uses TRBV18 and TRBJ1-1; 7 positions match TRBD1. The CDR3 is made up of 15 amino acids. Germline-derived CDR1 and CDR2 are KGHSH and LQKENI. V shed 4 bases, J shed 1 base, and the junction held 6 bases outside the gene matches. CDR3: CASSLEGAKNTEAFF. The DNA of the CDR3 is TGTGCCAGCTCACTAGAGGGGGCGAAGAACACTGAAGCTTTCTTT.

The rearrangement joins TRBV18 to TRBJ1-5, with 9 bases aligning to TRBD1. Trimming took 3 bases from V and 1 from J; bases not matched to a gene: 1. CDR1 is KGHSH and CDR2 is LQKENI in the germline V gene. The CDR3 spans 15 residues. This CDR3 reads CASSPGTGSNQPQHF. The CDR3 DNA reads TGTGCCAGCTCACCCGGGACAGGGAGCAATCAGCCCCAGCATTTT.

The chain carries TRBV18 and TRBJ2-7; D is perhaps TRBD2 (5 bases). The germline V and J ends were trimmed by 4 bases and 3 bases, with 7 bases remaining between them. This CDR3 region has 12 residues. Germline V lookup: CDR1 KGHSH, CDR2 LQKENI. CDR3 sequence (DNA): TGTGCCAGCTCACTCACTAGCTACGAGCAGTACTTC. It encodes CASSLTSYEQYF.

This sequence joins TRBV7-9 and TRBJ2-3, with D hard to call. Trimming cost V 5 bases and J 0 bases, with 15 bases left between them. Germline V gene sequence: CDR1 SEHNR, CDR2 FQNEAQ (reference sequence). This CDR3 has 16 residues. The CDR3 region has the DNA TGTGCCAGCAGCCCCCTGCGGAGCCTAAGCACAGATACGCAGTATTTT. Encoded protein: CASSPLRSLSTDTQYF.

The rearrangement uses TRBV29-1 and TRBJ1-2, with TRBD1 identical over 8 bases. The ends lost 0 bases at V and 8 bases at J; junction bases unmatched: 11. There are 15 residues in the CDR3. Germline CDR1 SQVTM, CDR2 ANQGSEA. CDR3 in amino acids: CSVEDPTPGGGGYTF. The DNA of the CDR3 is TGCAGCGTTGAAGATCCCACACCAGGGGGCGGGGGCTACACCTTC.

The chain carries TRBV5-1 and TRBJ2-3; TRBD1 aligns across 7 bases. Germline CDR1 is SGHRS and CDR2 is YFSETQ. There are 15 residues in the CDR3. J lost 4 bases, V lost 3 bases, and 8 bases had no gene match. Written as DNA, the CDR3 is TGCGCCAGCAGCTCTACAGGGGTACCTTCAGATACGCAGTATTTT. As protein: CASSSTGVPSDTQYF.

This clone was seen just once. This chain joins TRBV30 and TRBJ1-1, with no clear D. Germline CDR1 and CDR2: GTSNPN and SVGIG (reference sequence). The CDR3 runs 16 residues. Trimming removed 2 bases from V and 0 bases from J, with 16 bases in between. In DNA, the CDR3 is TGTGCCTGGAGTCGGGCGGGTATACAAATGAACACTGAAGCTTTCTTT. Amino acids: CAWSRAGIQMNTEAFF.

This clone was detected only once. CDR3 sequence reads: CASSFEGREKLFF. CDR3 nucleotides: TGTGCCAGCAGTTTTGAGGGTCGAGAAAAACTGTTTTTT. V usage is TRBV6-6 and J usage is TRBJ1-4; D is unclear. V dropped 4 bases and J dropped 8 bases, with 11 bases sitting between them. The CDR3 is 13 amino acids. CDR1 and CDR2 (germline): MNHNY, SVGAGI (reference sequence).

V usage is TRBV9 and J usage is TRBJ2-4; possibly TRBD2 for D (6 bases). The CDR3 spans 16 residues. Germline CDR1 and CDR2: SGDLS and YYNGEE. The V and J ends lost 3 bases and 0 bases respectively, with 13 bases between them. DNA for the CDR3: TGTGCCAGCAGCGATCCGACGGGACTAGCCAAAAACATTCAGTACTTC. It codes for CASSDPTGLAKNIQYF.

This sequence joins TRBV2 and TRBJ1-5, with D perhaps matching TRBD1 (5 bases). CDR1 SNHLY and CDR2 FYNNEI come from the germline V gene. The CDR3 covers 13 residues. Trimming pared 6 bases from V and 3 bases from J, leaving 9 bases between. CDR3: CASRAGLNQPQHF. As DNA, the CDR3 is TGTGCCAGCAGGGCGGGACTCAATCAGCCCCAGCATTTT.

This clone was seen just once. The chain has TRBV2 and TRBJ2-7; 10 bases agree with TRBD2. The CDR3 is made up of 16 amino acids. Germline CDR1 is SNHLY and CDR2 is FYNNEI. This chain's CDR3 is CGDRTSGESPPREQYF. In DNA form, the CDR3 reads TGTGGGGACAGGACTAGCGGCGAATCTCCCCCTCGGGAGCAGTACTTC.

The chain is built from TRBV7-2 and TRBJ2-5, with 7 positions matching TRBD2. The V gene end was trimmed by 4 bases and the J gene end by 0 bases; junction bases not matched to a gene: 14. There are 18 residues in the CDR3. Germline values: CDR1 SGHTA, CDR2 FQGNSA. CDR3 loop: CASSSVGLAVKYQETQYF. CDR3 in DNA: TGTGCCAGCAGCTCCGTTGGGCTAGCGGTGAAGTACCAAGAGACCCAGTACTTC.

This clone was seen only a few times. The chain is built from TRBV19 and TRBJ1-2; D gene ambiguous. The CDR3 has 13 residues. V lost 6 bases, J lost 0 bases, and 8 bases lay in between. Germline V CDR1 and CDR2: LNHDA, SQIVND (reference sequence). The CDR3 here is CASSYGTNYGYTF. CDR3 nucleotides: TGTGCCAGTAGCTATGGTACTAACTATGGCTACACCTTC.

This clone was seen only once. CDR3 sequence reads: CASSPSGVAQYF. CDR3 DNA: TGTGCCAGCAGTCCTTCGGGAGTGGCGCAGTATTTT. The chain recombines TRBV12-3 or TRBV12-4 with TRBJ2-3; D is perhaps TRBD2 (6 bases). The CDR3 has 12 amino acids. Trimming stripped 5 bases from V and 10 bases from J, with 13 bases between.

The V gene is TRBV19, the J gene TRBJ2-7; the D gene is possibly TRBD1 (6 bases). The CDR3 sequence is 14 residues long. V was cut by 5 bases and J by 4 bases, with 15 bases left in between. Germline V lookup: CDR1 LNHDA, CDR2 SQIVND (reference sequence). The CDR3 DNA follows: TGTGCCAGTAGTTTCGCCACCACAGGGTACGAGCAGTACTTC. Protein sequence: CASSFATTGYEQYF.

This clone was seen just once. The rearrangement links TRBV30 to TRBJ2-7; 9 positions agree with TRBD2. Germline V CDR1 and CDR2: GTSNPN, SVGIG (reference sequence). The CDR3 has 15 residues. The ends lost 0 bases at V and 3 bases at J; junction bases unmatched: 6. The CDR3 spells CAWSVPRAGGYEQYF. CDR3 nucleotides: TGTGCCTGGAGTGTACCCCGAGCGGGAGGCTACGAGCAGTACTTC.

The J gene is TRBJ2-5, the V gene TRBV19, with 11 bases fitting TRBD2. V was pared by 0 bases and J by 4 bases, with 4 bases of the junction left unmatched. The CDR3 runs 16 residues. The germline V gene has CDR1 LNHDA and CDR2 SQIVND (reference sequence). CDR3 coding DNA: TGTGCCAGTAGTATAGATCTAGCGGGAGGTCGAGAGACCCAGTACTTC. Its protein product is CASSIDLAGGRETQYF.

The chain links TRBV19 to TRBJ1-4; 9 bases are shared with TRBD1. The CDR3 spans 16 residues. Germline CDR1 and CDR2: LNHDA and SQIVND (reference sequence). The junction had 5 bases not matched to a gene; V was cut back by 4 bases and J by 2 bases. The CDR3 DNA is TGTGCCAGTAGTACTCCTACAGGGGGCACTAATGAAAAACTGTTTTTT. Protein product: CASSTPTGGTNEKLFF. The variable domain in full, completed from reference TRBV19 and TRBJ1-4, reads DGGITQSPKYLFRKEGQNVTLSCEQNLNHDAMYWYRQDPGQGLRLIYYSQIVNDFQKGDIAEGYSVSREKKESFPLTVTSAQKNPTAFYLCASSTPTGGTNEKLFFGSGTQLSVL.

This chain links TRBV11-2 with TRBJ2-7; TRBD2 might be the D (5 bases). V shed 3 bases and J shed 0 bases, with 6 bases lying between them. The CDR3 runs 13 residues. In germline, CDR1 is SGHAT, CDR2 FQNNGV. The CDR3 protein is CASSFGDSYEQYF. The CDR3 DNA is TGTGCCAGCAGCTTCGGGGACTCCTACGAGCAGTACTTC.

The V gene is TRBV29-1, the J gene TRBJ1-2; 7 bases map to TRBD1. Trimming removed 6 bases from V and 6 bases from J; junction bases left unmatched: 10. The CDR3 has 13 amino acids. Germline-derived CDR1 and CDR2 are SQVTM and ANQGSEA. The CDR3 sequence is CSVTRGQGDGYTF. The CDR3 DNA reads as TGCAGCGTAACCAGGGGCCAGGGGGATGGCTACACCTTC.